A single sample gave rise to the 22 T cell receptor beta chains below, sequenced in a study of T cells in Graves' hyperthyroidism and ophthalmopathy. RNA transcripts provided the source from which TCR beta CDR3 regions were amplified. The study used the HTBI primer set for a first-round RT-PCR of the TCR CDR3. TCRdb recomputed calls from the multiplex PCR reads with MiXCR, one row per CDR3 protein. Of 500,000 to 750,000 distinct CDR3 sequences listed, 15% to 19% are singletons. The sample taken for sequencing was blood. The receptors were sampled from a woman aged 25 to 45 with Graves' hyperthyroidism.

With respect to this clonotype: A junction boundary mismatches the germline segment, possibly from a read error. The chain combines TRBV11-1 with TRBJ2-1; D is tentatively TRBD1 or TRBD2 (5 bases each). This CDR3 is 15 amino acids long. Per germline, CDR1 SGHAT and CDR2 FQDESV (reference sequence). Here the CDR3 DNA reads TGCGCCAGCAGCCAAGAGAGGGGCCCCCTCAATGAGCAGTTCTTC. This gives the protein CASSQERGPLNEQFF.

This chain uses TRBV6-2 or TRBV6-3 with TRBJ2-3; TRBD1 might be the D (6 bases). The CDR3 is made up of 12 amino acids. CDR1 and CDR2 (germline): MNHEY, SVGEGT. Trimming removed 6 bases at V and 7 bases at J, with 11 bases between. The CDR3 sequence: CASSPGAHTQYF. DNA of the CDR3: TGTGCCAGCAGCCCAGGGGCCCATACGCAGTATTTT.

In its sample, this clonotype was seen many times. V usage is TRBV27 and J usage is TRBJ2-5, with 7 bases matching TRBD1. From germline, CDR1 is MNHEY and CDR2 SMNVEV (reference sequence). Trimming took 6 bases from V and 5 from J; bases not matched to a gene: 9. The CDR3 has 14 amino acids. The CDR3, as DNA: TGTGCCAGCAGCCCAGGGGACAGATGGGAGACCCAGTACTTC. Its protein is CASSPGDRWETQYF.

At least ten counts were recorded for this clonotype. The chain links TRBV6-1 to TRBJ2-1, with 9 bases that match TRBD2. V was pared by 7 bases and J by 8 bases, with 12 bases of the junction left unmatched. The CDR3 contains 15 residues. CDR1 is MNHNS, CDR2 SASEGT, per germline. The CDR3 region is CASTPGASGIYEQFF. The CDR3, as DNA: TGTGCCAGCACCCCAGGCGCTAGCGGGATCTATGAGCAGTTCTTC.

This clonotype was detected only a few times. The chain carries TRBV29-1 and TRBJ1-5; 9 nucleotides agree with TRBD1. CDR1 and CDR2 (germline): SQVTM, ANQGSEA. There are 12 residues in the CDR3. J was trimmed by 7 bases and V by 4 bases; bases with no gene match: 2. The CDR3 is CSVGTGDQPQHF. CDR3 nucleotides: TGCAGCGTTGGGACAGGGGACCAGCCCCAGCATTTT.

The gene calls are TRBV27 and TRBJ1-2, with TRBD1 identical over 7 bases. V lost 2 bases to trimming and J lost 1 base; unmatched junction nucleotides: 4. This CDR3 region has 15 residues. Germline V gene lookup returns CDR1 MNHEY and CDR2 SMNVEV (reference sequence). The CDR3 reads CASSLVGGDNYGYTF. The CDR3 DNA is TGTGCCAGCAGTTTAGTAGGGGGCGATAACTATGGCTACACCTTC.

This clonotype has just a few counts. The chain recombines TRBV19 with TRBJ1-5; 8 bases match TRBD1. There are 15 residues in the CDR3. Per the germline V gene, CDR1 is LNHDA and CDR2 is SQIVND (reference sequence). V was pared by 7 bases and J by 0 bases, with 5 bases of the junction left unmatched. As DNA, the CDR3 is TGTGCCAGTAAGATGGGACAGGCTAGCAATCAGCCCCAGCATTTT. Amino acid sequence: CASKMGQASNQPQHF.

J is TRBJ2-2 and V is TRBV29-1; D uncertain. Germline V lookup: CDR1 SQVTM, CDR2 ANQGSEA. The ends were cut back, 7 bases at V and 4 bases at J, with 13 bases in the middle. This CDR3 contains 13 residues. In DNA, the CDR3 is TGCAGCGCCCCCCGCCCTCCCACCGGGGAGCTGTTTTTT. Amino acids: CSAPRPPTGELFF.

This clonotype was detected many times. The CDR3 DNA sequence: TGTGCCAGCAGCGCCCGACTAGCGGGAGAACAAGTGCAGTACTTC. Encoded protein: CASSARLAGEQVQYF. The J gene is TRBJ2-7, the V gene TRBV9; TRBD2 matches 12 bases. The germline V gene encodes CDR1 SGDLS and CDR2 YYNGEE. This CDR3 spans 15 amino acids. After removal of 3 bases from V and 9 bases from J, the junction contained 10 bases not matched to a gene.

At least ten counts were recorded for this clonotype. CDR3 sequence reads: CASSVTGSTEAFF. The CDR3 DNA reads TGTGCCAGCAGTGTCACGGGTTCCACTGAAGCTTTCTTT. V usage is TRBV9 and J usage is TRBJ1-1; no firm D call. V was clipped by 5 bases and J by 4 bases, with 12 bases between them. CDR1 and CDR2 from the germline V gene are SGDLS and YYNGEE. This CDR3 is built from 13 residues. Full variable domain (outside the CDR3, taken from reference TRBV9 and TRBJ1-1): DSGVTQTPKHLITATGQRVTLRCSPRSGDLSVYWYQQSLDQGLQFLIQYYNGEERAKGNILERFSAQQFPDLHSELNLSSLELGDSALYFCASSVTGSTEAFFGQGTRLTVV.

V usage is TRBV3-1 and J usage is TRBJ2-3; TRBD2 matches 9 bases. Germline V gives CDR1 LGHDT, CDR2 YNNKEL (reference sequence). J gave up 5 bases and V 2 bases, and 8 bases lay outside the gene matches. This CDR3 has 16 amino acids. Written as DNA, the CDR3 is TGTGCCAGCAGCCAACCCACTAGCGGGTTTGGAGATACGCAGTATTTT. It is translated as CASSQPTSGFGDTQYF.

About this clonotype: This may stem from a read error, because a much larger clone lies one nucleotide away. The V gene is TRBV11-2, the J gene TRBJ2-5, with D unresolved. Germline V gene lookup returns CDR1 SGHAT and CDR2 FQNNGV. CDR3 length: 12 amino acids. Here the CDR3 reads CASAKYQEAQYF. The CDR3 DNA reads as TGTGCCAGCGCGAAATACCAAGAGGCCCAGTACTTC.

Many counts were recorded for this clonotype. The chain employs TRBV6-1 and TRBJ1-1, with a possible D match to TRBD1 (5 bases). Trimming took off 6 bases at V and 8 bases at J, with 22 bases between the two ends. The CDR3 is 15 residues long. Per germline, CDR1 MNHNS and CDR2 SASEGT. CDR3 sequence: CASRNRAGGGSEAFF. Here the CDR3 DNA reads TGTGCCAGCAGGAATCGTGCTGGGGGGGGAAGCGAAGCTTTCTTT.

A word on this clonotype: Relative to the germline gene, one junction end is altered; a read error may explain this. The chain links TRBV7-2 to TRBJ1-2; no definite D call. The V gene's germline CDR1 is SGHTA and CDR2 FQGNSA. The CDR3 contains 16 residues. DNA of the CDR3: TGTGCCAGCAGTTTAGTTCGGGGAGGAGCTAACTATGGCTACACCTTC. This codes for CASSLVRGGANYGYTF.

In DNA, the CDR3 is TGTGCCAGCAGCTTTTCCAGAGCGGGAGGGTACACAGATACGCAGTATTTT. This translates into CASSFSRAGGYTDTQYF. The chain has TRBV11-1 and TRBJ2-3; 10 bases line up with TRBD2. Per germline, CDR1 SGHAT and CDR2 FQDESV (reference sequence). With 3 bases clipped from V and 2 bases from J, the junction kept 8 bases outside the gene matches. CDR3 length: 17 amino acids.

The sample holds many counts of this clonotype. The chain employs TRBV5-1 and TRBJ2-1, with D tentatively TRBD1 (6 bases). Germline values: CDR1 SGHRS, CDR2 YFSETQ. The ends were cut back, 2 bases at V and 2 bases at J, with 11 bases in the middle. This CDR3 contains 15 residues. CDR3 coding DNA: TGCGCCAGCAGCTTAACAACAGGGACCTACAATGAGCAGTTCTTC. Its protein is CASSLTTGTYNEQFF. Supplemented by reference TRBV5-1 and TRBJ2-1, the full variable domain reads KAGVTQTPRYLIKTRGQQVTLSCSPISGHRSVSWYQQTPGQGLQFLFEYFSETQRNKGNFPGRFSGRQFSNSRSEMNVSTLELGDSALYLCASSLTTGTYNEQFFGPGTRLTVL.

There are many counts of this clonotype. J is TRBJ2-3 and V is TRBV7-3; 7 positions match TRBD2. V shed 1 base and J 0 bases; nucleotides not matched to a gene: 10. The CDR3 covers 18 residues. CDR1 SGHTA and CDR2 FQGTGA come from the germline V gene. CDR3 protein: CASSLNARLAESTDTQYF. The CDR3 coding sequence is TGTGCCAGCAGCTTAAATGCTCGCCTAGCGGAAAGCACAGATACGCAGTATTTT.

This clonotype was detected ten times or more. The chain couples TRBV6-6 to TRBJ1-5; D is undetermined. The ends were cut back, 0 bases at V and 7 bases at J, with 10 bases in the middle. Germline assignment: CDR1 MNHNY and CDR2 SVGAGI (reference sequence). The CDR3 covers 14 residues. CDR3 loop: CASSYSTGVQPQHF. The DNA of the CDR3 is TGTGCCAGCAGTTACTCGACTGGGGTCCAGCCCCAGCATTTT.

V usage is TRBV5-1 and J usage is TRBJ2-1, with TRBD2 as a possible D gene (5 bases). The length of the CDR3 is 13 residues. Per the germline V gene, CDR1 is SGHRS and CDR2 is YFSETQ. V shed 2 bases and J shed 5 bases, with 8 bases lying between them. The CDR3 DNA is TGCGCCAGCAGCTTTTCCGGGGACAATGAGCAGTTCTTC. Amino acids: CASSFSGDNEQFF. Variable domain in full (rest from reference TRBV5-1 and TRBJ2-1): KAGVTQTPRYLIKTRGQQVTLSCSPISGHRSVSWYQQTPGQGLQFLFEYFSETQRNKGNFPGRFSGRQFSNSRSEMNVSTLELGDSALYLCASSFSGDNEQFFGPGTRLTVL.

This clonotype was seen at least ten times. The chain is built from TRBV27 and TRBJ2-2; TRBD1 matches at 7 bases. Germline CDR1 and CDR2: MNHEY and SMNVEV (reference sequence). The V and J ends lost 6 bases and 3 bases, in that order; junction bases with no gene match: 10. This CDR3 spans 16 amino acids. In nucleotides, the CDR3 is TGTGCCAGCAGGGCTTCCGGGACAGCTTACACCGGGGAGCTGTTTTTT. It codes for CASRASGTAYTGELFF.

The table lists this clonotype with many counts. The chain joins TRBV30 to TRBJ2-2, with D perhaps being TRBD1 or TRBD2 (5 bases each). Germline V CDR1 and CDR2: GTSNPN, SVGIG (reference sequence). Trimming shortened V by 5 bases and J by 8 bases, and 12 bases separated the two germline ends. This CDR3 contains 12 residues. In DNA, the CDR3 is TGTGCCTGGGACTACAGGAGAGGGGAGCTGTTTTTT. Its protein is CAWDYRRGELFF.

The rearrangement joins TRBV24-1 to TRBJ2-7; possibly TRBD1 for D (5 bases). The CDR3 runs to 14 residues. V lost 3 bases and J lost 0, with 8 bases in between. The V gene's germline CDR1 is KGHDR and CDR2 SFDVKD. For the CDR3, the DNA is TGTGCCACCAGTGATCACAGGACCTCCTACGAGCAGTACTTC. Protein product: CATSDHRTSYEQYF.